One and the same sample provided the 19 T cell receptor beta chains below, sequenced in a study of T cell responses to AZD1222 COVID-19 vaccine. Only in-frame clones appear in the TCRdb table, and some are missing; sequencing was by immunoSEQ multiplex PCR. The data contain 110,000 to 150,000 clones, approximately 86% of them singletons. The sample was peripheral blood, taken on day 0 of AZD1222 vaccination. These receptors were obtained from an adult in good health.

CDR3 loop: CASSFRLAGAVEQFF. The CDR3 coding sequence is TGCGCCAGCAGCTTTCGACTAGCGGGAGCAGTTGAGCAGTTCTTC. The chain has TRBV5-1 and TRBJ2-1; 12 nucleotides match TRBD2. CDR1 is SGHRS, CDR2 YFSETQ, per germline. Losses at the gene ends were 2 bases for V and 9 bases for J; bases not matched to a gene: 6. The length of the CDR3 is 15 residues.

V gene TRBV19 combines with J gene TRBJ2-3, with 14 bases matching TRBD2. CDR1 is LNHDA and CDR2 is SQIVND in the germline V gene (reference sequence). CDR3 length: 18 amino acids. Trimming cost V 5 bases and J 2 bases; bases outside gene matches: 9. CDR3 nucleotides: TGTGCCAGTAGTGGGACTAGCGGGAGTTCGGGTTACACAGATACGCAGTATTTT. Translating gives CASSGTSGSSGYTDTQYF.

The chain couples TRBV28 to TRBJ1-1; 7 nucleotides agree with TRBD1. V was pared by 6 bases and J by 5 bases, with 15 bases of the junction left unmatched. Germline V gene data show CDR1 as MDHEN and CDR2 as SYDVKM. There are 16 residues in the CDR3. CDR3 protein: CASRAWGQPTRTEAFF. The CDR3 DNA reads TGTGCCAGCAGAGCATGGGGACAGCCGACGAGGACTGAAGCTTTCTTT.

The J gene is TRBJ2-3, the V gene TRBV19; D unclear. V lost 1 base and J 4 bases, leaving 9 bases between the germline ends. Germline V gene lookup returns CDR1 LNHDA and CDR2 SQIVND (reference sequence). The CDR3 runs to 14 residues. The DNA of the CDR3 is TGTGCCAGTAGTATAGTAGGTCCCCCAGATACGCAGTATTTT. Its translation is CASSIVGPPDTQYF.

The chain combines TRBV20-1 with TRBJ1-3; 9 nucleotides agree with TRBD1. Germline CDR1 and CDR2: DFQATT and SNEGSKA (reference sequence). This CDR3 is built from 16 residues. V gave up 3 bases and J gave up 4 bases; unmatched junction bases: 10. The CDR3, as DNA: TGCAGTGCTAGTAGGGGCACAGGGGGCATCGGAAACACCATATATTTT. Translated: CSASRGTGGIGNTIYF.

The CDR3 nucleotides are TGTGCCAGCAGGGCTAGCGGGAGATTCGAGACCCAGTACTTC. This sequence encodes CASRASGRFETQYF. V and J are TRBV27 and TRBJ2-5, with 10 bases matching TRBD2. The V gene end was trimmed by 6 bases and the J gene end by 5 bases; junction bases not matched to a gene: 6. The CDR3 length is 14 residues. Per the germline V gene, CDR1 is MNHEY and CDR2 is SMNVEV (reference sequence).

V usage is TRBV5-6 and J usage is TRBJ2-2; D call uncertain. The CDR3 runs 16 residues. V lost 4 bases to trimming and J lost 3 bases, with 16 bases between them. The V gene's germline CDR1 is SGHDT and CDR2 YYEEEE. CDR3 sequence (DNA): TGTGCCAGCAGCCCGGACGGACGAACCGACACCGGGGAGCTGTTTTTT. Amino acids: CASSPDGRTDTGELFF.

The genes are TRBV28 and TRBJ2-5; D might be TRBD2 (5 bases). Looked up from germline, CDR1 is MDHEN and CDR2 is SYDVKM. There are 14 residues in the CDR3. V gave up 10 bases and J gave up 1 base, with 16 bases separating them. The CDR3 reads CAIQTTDAQETQYF. The CDR3 nucleotides read TGTGCCATACAGACTACTGACGCCCAAGAGACCCAGTACTTC.

The chain combines TRBV7-2 with TRBJ2-1, with D possibly matching TRBD1 (6 bases). The V and J ends lost 0 bases and 9 bases respectively, with 12 bases between them. Per germline, CDR1 SGHTA and CDR2 FQGNSA. The CDR3 is 14 amino acids. CDR3 bases: TGTGCCAGCAGCTTAGCGGGGGCCCGAGGTGAGCAGTTCTTC. Translated: CASSLAGARGEQFF.

This clone has only one observation. This chain links TRBV18 with TRBJ1-4, with 8 bases fitting TRBD1. CDR3 length: 15 amino acids. With 0 bases clipped from V and 9 bases from J, the junction kept 6 bases outside the gene matches. CDR1 and CDR2 from the germline V gene are KGHSH and LQKENI. The CDR3 nucleotides read TGTGCCAGCTCACCACCGGCAGGGGGCTATCAAAAACTGTTTTTT. As protein: CASSPPAGGYQKLFF.

V usage is TRBV30 and J usage is TRBJ2-7; 7 bases are a match to TRBD2. V trimming: 5 bases; J trimming: 5 bases; junction bases outside the gene matches: 6. CDR1 and CDR2 (germline): GTSNPN, SVGIG (reference sequence). This CDR3 is built from 12 residues. The CDR3 sequence: CAWGLESDEQYF. CDR3 coding DNA: TGTGCCTGGGGACTAGAATCCGACGAGCAGTACTTC.

The gene calls are TRBV5-1 and TRBJ2-1; 7 bases match TRBD2. Unmatched junction bases numbered 11, after V lost 4 bases and J lost 7 bases. From germline, CDR1 is SGHRS and CDR2 YFSETQ. The CDR3 contains 15 residues. This CDR3 is CASSPPGEGWNEQFF. The CDR3, as DNA: TGCGCCAGCAGCCCACCCGGGGAGGGCTGGAATGAGCAGTTCTTC.

The rearrangement links TRBV4-3 to TRBJ1-4; possibly TRBD1 for D (6 bases). Germline lookup yields CDR1 LGHNA and CDR2 YSLEER. Trimming pared 0 bases from V and 7 bases from J, leaving 15 bases between. This CDR3 is built from 16 residues. The CDR3 protein is CASSQDLTGNGEKLFF. The CDR3 coding sequence is TGCGCCAGCAGCCAAGATCTAACAGGGAACGGTGAAAAACTGTTTTTT.

The V gene is TRBV4-3, the J gene TRBJ2-1, with D unclear. V was clipped by 0 bases and J by 7 bases, with 10 bases between them. From germline, CDR1 is LGHNA and CDR2 YSLEER. CDR3 length: 14 amino acids. CDR3 amino acids: CASSQDRARNEQFF. CDR3 coding DNA: TGCGCCAGCAGCCAAGATCGGGCTAGAAATGAGCAGTTCTTC.

V usage is TRBV28 and J usage is TRBJ2-1; D is tentatively TRBD1 or TRBD2 (5 bases each). The germline V gene has CDR1 MDHEN and CDR2 SYDVKM. CDR3 length equals 12 residues. Trimming cost V 3 bases and J 8 bases, with 8 bases left between them. CDR3 sequence (DNA): TGTGCCAGCAGTTTGGGGGAATATGAGCAGTTCTTC. As protein: CASSLGEYEQFF.

The chain recombines TRBV7-2 with TRBJ1-5, with unresolved D. The CDR3 extends over 14 amino acids. V lost 2 bases and J lost 5, with 10 bases in between. Germline CDR1 reads SGHTA; CDR2 reads FQGNSA. CDR3 in DNA: TGTGCCAGCAGCTTAAACGGGGTCTATCAGCCCCAGCATTTT. Its protein product is CASSLNGVYQPQHF. The full variable domain, in which reference TRBV7-2 and TRBJ1-5 provide the parts outside the CDR3, is GAGVSQSPSNKVTEKGKDVELRCDPISGHTALYWYRQSLGQGLEFLIYFQGNSAPDKSGLPSDRFSAERTGGSVSTLTIQRTQQEDSAVYLCASSLNGVYQPQHFGDGTRLSIL.

The chain joins TRBV6-5 to TRBJ2-6; 8 bases are shared with TRBD1. V gave up 11 bases and J gave up 6 bases; unmatched junction bases: 6. Germline CDR1 reads MNHEY; CDR2 reads SVGAGI. CDR3 length: 13 residues. DNA of the CDR3: TGTGCCCAGGGGGCATTGGAGGCCAACGTCCTGACTTTC. It codes for CAQGALEANVLTF.

The chain couples TRBV27 to TRBJ2-3; the match to TRBD1 covers 10 bases. The ends lost 6 bases at V and 3 bases at J; junction bases unmatched: 6. This CDR3 region has 15 residues. Germline loops: CDR1 MNHEY, CDR2 SMNVEV (reference sequence). The CDR3 DNA reads as TGTGCCAGCAGCGCCTGGGACAGGGGTACAGATACGCAGTATTTT. Its translation is CASSAWDRGTDTQYF.

V and J are TRBV27 and TRBJ2-7; 8 bases match TRBD1. The CDR3 length is 15 residues. V lost 6 bases to trimming and J lost 4 bases; unmatched junction nucleotides: 11. In germline, CDR1 is MNHEY, CDR2 SMNVEV (reference sequence). The CDR3 nucleotides read TGTGCCAGCAGCTGGAAACAGGGGGTCTGGTACGAGCAGTACTTC. This encodes CASSWKQGVWYEQYF.